These 2 T cell receptor beta chains came from one sample sequenced in a study of cytomegalovirus exposure and HLA in healthy donors. The primer mix had 60 Vbeta and 13 Jbeta primers. Measured with immunoSEQ multiplex PCR; TCRdb has only the in-frame clones, and not every one. In the table there are 150,000 to 200,000 clones, over 80% of which are singletons. Sequenced: PBMCs. All receptors derive from a male donor in good health and CMV-seropositive.

The chain is built from TRBV30 and TRBJ2-7; D may be TRBD2 (6 bases). Per germline, CDR1 GTSNPN and CDR2 SVGIG (reference sequence). V was shortened by 4 bases and J by 2 bases, with 15 bases between the two germline ends. CDR3 length: 14 amino acids. CDR3 bases: TGTGCCTGGAACCGACCGGGGGTGGCCTACGAGCAGTACTTC. Its protein is CAWNRPGVAYEQYF.

This sequence joins TRBV10-3 and TRBJ1-4; D is undetermined. CDR1 is ENHRY and CDR2 is SYGVKD in the germline V gene. The CDR3 runs to 14 residues. Trimming pared 5 bases from V and 6 bases from J, leaving 13 bases between. CDR3 coding DNA: TGTGCCATCAGTCGAGCTCCCGGGGATGAAAAACTGTTTTTT. Its protein product is CAISRAPGDEKLFF.